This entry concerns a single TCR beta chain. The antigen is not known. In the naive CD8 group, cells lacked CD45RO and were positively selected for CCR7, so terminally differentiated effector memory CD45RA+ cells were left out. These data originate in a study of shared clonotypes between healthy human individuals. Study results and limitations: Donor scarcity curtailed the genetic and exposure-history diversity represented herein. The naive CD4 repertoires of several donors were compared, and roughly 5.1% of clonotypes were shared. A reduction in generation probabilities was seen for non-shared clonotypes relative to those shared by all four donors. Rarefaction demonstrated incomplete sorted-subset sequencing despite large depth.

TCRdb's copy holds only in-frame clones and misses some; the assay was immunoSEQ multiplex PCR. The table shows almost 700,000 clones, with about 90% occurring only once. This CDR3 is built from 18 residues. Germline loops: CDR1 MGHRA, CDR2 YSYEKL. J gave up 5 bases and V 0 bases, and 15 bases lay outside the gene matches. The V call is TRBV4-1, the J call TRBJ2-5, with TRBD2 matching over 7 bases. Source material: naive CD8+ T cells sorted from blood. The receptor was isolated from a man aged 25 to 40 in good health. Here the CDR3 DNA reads TGCGCCAGCAGCCAAGATTTGTATATGGCGGGAGCGAGGGAGACCCAGTACTTC. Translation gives CASSQDLYMAGARETQYF.